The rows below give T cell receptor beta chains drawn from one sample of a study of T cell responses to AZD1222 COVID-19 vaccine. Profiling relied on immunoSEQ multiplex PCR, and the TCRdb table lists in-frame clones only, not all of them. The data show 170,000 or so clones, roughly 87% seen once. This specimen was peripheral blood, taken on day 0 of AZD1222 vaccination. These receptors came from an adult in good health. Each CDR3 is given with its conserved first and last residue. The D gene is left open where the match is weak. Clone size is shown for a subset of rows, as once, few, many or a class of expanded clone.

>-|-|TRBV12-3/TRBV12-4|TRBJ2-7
TGTGCCAGCAGTTCGCTGGGGTCCCCACCACGTTTC
CASSSLGSPPRF
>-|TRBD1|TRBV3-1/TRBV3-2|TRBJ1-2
TGTGCCAGCAGCCAATTCGGGACAGGGGAGGGGTACACCTTC
CASSQFGTGEGYTF
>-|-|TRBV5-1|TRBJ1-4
TGCGCCAGCAGCTCAGGACATACTAATGAAAAACTGTTTTTT
CASSSGHTNEKLFF
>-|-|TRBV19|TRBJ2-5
TGTGCCAGTAGTCCGATCGGGGGCACTCTGACCCAGTACTTC
CASSPIGGTLTQYF
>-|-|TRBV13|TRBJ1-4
TGTGCCAGCAGCTTGGGACGGACTAATGAAAAACTGTTTTTT
CASSLGRTNEKLFF
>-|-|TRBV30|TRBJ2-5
TGTGCCTGGAGTGTAGGGATCGCGGCGGAGACCCAGTACTTC
CAWSVGIAAETQYF
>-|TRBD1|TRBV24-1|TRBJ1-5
TGTGCCACCAGCCTTACAGGGGCCGCCAATCAGCCCCAGCATTTT
CATSLTGAANQPQHF
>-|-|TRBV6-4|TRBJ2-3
TGTGCCAGCAGTGACCCCCCCTACACAGATACGCAGTATTTT
CASSDPPYTDTQYF
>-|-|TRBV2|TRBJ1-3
TGTGCCAGCAGAGTGGGACACGGTTTTCCTGGAAACACCATATATTTT
CASRVGHGFPGNTIYF
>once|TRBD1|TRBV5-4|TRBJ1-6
TGTGCCAGCAGCCGTTGGACAGGGAACCGTTCACCCCTCCACTTT
CASSRWTGNRSPLHF
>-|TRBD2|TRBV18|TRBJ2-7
TGTGCCAGCTCGCCGGGACTAGCGGACTACGAGCAGTACTTC
CASSPGLADYEQYF
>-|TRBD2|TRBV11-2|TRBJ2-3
TGTGCCAGCAGCTTTAGCGGGGGGCTCAGAGATACGCAGTATTTT
CASSFSGGLRDTQYF
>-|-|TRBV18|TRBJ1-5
TGTGCCAGCTCACCCCTTGGACAAGGAAATCAGCCCCAGCATTTT
CASSPLGQGNQPQHF
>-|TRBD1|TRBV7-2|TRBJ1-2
TGTGCCAGCAGCTTGGCCCCTACAGGGGCCTATGGCTACACCTTC
CASSLAPTGAYGYTF
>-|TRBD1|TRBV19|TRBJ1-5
TGTGCCAGTAGTCTCAGAGGACAGGGCCATCAGCCCCAGCATTTT
CASSLRGQGHQPQHF
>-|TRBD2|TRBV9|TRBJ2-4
TGTGCCAGCAGCGTAGGATCCGGGACTAACAACATTCAGTACTTC
CASSVGSGTNNIQYF
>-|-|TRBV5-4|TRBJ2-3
TGTGCCAGCAGCTTGGGGAGGAGTTACCGCACAGATACGCAGTATTTT
CASSLGRSYRTDTQYF
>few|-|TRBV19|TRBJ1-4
TGTGCCAGTAGTATGATGGGGTTTGGCGAAAAACTGTTTTTT
CASSMMGFGEKLFF
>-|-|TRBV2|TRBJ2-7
TGTGCCAGCAGTGAACATCTCCAATGGGGCGAGCAGTACTTC
CASSEHLQWGEQYF
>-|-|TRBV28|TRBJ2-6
TGTGCCAGCAGTTTATGGAGGGCTGGGGCCAACGTCCTGACTTTC
CASSLWRAGANVLTF
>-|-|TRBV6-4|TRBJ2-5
TGTGCCAGCAGAGATAGGCAACAGCCAATTCTGGAGACCCAGTACTTC
CASRDRQQPILETQYF
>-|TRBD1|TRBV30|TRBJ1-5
TGTGCCTGGAGTGGACCATCAAGGACAGGGGATCAGCCCCAGCATTTT
CAWSGPSRTGDQPQHF
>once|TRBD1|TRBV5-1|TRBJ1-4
TGCGCCAGCAGCTTGGACCAAGACAGGGGGAATGAAAAACTGTTTTTT
CASSLDQDRGNEKLFF
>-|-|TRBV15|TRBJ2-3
TGTGCCACCAGCAGCTGGACAAGCAGCACAGATACGCAGTATTTT
CATSSWTSSTDTQYF
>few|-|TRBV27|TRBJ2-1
TGTGCCAGCAGTTTGGGGGTTGACCCCTACAATGAGCAGTTCTTC
CASSLGVDPYNEQFF
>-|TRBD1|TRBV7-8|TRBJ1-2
TGTGCCAGCAGCTCGCCCCAAGCGCCAGGGGGGTCGGTAGGCTACACCTTC
CASSSPQAPGGSVGYTF
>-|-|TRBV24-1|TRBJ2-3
TGTGCCACCAGTGATTTGAATGGGGCAACGCAGTATTTT
CATSDLNGATQYF
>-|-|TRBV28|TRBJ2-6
TGTGCCAGCCGTACTCAGGCCAACGTCCTGACTTTC
CASRTQANVLTF
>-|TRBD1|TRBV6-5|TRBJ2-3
TGTGCCAGCAGCGTCCGTCAGGGGGCAGGAGATACGCAGTATTTT
CASSVRQGAGDTQYF
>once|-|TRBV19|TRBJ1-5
TGTGCCAGTAATAATGCCCTCCTCAATCAGCCCCAGCATTTT
CASNNALLNQPQHF